This T cell receptor (beta chain) is from a study of blood T cell repertoires in COVID-19. Sequencing used immunoSEQ multiplex PCR; TCRdb keeps in-frame clones, though not all of them. The sample shows some 200,000 clones, under 85% of them seen only once. Germline CDR1 reads LNHDA; CDR2 reads SQIVND (reference sequence). The V and J ends lost 3 bases and 6 bases respectively, with 11 bases between them. The CDR3 totals 13 residues. The sample taken for sequencing was peripheral blood. The rearrangement joins TRBV19 to TRBJ1-2, with D maybe TRBD1 (6 bases). This clonotype was sampled from a woman aged 30 to 39 with COVID-19, enrolled during active disease. CDR3 residues: CASSILGAHGYTF. The CDR3 coding sequence is TGTGCCAGTAGTATTCTGGGGGCGCATGGCTACACCTTC.